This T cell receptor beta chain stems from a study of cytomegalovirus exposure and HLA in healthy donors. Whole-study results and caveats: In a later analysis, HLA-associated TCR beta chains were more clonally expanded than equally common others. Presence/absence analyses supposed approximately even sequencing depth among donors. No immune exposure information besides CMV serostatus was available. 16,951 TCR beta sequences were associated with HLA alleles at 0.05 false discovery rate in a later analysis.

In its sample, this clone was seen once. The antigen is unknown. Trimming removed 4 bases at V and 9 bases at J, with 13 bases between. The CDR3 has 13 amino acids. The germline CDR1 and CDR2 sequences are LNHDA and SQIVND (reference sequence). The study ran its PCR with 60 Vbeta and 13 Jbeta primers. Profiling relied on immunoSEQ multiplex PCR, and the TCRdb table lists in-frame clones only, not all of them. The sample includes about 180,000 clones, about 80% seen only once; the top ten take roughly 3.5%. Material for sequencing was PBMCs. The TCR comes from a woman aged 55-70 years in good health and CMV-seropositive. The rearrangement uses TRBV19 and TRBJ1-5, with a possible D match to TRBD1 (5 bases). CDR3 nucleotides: TGTGCCAGTAGTAGTGGAGGGAGGGGGCCCCAGCATTTT. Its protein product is CASSSGGRGPQHF.